The TCR beta chain under discussion was sequenced for a study of shared T cell receptors in the human thymus. Generated by immunoSEQ multiplex PCR, the TCRdb table keeps only in-frame clones and is missing some. Of 720,000 or so clones detected, 70% to 90% appear once; the ten largest clones hold roughly 0.01%. V lost 8 bases and J 10 bases, leaving 15 bases between the germline ends. This CDR3 is 13 amino acids long. Germline V gene lookup returns CDR1 MNHEY and CDR2 SMNVEV (reference sequence). These data also formed part of another study, on human thymus T cells. That report adds: Donation came from healthy Finnish infants having corrective surgery for congenital heart defects. Corrective cardiac surgery supplied the resected thymus tissue. Within thymic and blood repertoires, V and J gene usage appeared to be biased. In unrelated individuals, thymic repertoires overlapped highly, according to related research.

This TCR was recovered from a girl less than two years old with a congenital heart defect. The chain links TRBV27 to TRBJ1-6; weak D call: TRBD1 (5 bases). The source material was thymocytes. Written as DNA, the CDR3 is TGTGCCAGCGGGGGGACCCCGGACTCACCCCTCCACTTT. Translation: CASGGTPDSPLHF.